This T cell receptor beta chain was profiled in a study of blood T cell repertoires in COVID-19. Study background: Material from acute and convalescent COVID-19 was sourced from the United States, Italy and Spain. PBMCs, B-cell-depleted T cells, or T cells provided the cDNA or gDNA that made up the material.

Authors' processing steps: Reference gene primer amplification gave nucleated cell count estimates. Assay: immunoSEQ multiplex PCR; the TCRdb copy retains only in-frame clones and omits some. V and J calls plus clone size are reproduced from that table; the DNA served to infer D and trimming. The sample yields more than 300,000 clones, more than 70% seen once. CDR3 size: 15 residues. V lost 1 base and J lost 3, with 10 bases in between. Germline CDR1 is SGHTA and CDR2 is FQGNSA. Seattle participants joined during active infection and were tracked over time. This clonotype was sampled from a woman in her sixties or seventies with COVID-19, enrolled during active disease. The specimen sequenced was peripheral blood. V is TRBV7-2 and J is TRBJ1-3; D remains unclear. CDR3 sequence: CASSLEAGFGNTIYF. The CDR3, as DNA: TGTGCCAGCAGCTTAGAGGCGGGGTTTGGAAACACCATATATTTT.